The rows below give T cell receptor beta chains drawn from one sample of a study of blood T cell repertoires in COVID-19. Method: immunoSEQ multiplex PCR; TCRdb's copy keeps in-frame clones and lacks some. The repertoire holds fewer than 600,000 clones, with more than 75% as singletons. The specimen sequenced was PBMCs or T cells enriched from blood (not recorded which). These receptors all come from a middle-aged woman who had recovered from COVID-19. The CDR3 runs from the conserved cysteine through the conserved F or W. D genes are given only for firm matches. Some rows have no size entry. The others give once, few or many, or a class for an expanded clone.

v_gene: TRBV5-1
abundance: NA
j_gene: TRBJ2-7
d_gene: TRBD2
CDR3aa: CASSLVGLAGAFYEQYF
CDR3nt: TGCGCCAGCAGCTTGGTGGGACTAGCGGGAGCATTTTACGAGCAGTACTTC

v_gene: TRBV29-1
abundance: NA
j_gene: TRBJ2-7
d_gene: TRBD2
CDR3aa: CSAPGEGLEGNEQYF
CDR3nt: TGCAGCGCCCCTGGGGAGGGTCTCGAGGGAAACGAGCAGTACTTC

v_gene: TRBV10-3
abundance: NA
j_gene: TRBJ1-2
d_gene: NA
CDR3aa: CAISDSSSGGSYGYTF
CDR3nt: TGTGCCATCAGTGATTCCAGCTCGGGGGGTTCCTATGGCTACACCTTC

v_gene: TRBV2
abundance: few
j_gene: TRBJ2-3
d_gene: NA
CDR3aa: CASSEGWGTGTDTQYF
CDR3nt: TGTGCCAGCAGTGAAGGGTGGGGGACTGGCACAGATACGCAGTATTTT

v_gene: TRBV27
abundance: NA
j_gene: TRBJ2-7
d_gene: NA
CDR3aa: CASSPNGHSSYEQYF
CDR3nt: TGTGCCAGCAGTCCAAACGGACATAGCTCCTACGAGCAGTACTTC

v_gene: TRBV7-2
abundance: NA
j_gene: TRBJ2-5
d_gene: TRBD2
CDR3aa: CASSLSSGSETQYF
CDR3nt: TGTGCCAGCAGCTTAAGTAGCGGGTCAGAGACCCAGTACTTC

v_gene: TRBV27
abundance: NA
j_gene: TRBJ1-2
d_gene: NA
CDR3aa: CASSIQGGLALYGYTF
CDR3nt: TGTGCCAGCAGTATCCAGGGAGGTTTAGCCTTATATGGCTACACCTTC

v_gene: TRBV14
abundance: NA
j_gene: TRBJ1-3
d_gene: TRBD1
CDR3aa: CASSRRGSGNTIYF
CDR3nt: TGTGCCAGCAGTCGCAGGGGGTCTGGAAACACCATATATTTT

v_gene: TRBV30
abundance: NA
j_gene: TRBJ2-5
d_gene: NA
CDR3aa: CAWSVPQETQYF
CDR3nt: TGTGCCTGGAGTGTCCCGCAAGAGACCCAGTACTTC

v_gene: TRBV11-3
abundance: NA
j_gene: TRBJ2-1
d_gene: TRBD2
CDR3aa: CASSLGTSGHNEQFF
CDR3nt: TGTGCCAGCAGCTTAGGAACTAGCGGGCACAATGAGCAGTTCTTC

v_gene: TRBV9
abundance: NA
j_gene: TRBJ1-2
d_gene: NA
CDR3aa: CASSVSPQAFFSGYTF
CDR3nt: TGTGCCAGCAGCGTATCGCCACAGGCATTCTTCTCTGGCTACACCTTC

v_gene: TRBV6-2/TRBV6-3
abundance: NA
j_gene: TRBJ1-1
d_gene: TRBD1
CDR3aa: CASSYDRGTPEAFF
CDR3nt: TGTGCCAGCAGTTACGACAGGGGGACCCCTGAAGCTTTCTTT

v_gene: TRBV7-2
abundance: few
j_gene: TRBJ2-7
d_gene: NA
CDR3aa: CASSFSRYEQYF
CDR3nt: TGTGCCAGCAGCTTTTCCAGATACGAGCAGTACTTC

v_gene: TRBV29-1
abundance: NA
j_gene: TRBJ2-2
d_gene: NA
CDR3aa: CSVQGGANTGELFF
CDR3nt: TGCAGCGTACAGGGTGGGGCGAACACCGGGGAGCTGTTTTTT

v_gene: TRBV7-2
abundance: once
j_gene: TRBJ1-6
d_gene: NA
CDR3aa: CASSLSLAPYRENNSPLHF
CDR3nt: TGTGCCAGCAGCTTATCCCTCGCCCCATACAGGGAGAATAATTCACCCCTCCACTTT

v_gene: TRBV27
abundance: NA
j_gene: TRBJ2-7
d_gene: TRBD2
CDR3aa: CASSSGVLAGHYEQYF
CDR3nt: TGTGCCAGCAGTTCGGGAGTGTTAGCGGGCCACTACGAGCAGTACTTC

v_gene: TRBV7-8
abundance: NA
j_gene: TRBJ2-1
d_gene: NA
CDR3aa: CASSFTEVSSYNEQFF
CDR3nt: TGTGCCAGCAGCTTTACGGAGGTCAGCTCCTACAATGAGCAGTTCTTC

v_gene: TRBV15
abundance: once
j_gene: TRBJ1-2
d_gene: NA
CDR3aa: CATSRTEGDYGYTF
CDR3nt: TGTGCCACCAGCAGGACAGAGGGGGACTATGGCTACACCTTC

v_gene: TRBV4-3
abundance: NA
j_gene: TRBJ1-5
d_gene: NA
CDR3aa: CASSQDRAGPRNQPQHF
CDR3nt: TGCGCCAGCAGCCAAGACCGGGCAGGGCCCCGCAATCAGCCCCAGCATTTT

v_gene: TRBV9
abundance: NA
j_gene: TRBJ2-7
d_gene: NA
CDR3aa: CASSVVAEPYEQYF
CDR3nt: TGTGCCAGCAGCGTAGTAGCGGAGCCCTACGAGCAGTACTTC

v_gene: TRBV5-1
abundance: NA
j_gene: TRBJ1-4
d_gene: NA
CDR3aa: CASSSRRGGANEKLFF
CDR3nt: TGCGCCAGCAGCTCGAGGAGGGGGGGCGCGAATGAAAAACTGTTTTTT

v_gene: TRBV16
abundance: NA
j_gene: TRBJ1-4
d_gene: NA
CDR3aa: CASSTTRDSNEKLFF
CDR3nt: TGTGCCAGCAGCACCACGAGGGACTCTAATGAAAAACTGTTTTTT

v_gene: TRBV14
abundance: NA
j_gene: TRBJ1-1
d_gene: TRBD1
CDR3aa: CASRQGRNTEAFF
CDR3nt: TGTGCCAGCAGACAGGGGCGGAACACTGAAGCTTTCTTT

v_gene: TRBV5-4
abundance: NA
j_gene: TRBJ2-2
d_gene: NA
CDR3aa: CASSSRDTGELFF
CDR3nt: TGTGCCAGCAGCTCCCGGGACACCGGGGAGCTGTTTTTT

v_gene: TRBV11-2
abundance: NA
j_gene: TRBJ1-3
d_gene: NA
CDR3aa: CASSLGTEGNTIYF
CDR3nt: TGTGCCAGCAGCTTAGGCACAGAAGGAAACACCATATATTTT

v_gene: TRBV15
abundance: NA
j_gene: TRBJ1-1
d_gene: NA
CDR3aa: CATSRAVVGRDTEAFF
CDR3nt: TGTGCCACCAGCAGGGCCGTCGTCGGGCGGGACACTGAAGCTTTCTTT

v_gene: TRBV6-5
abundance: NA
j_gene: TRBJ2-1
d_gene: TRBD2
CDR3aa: CASQREGRNEQFF
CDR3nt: TGTGCCAGTCAGCGGGAGGGCCGGAATGAGCAGTTCTTC

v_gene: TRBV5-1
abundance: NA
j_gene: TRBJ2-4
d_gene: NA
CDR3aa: CASSLLGGENIQYF
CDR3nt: TGCGCCAGCAGCTTATTAGGGGGAGAGAACATTCAGTACTTC

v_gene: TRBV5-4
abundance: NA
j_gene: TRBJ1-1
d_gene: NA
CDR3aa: CASSLAREGTEAFF
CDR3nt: TGTGCCAGCAGCTTGGCTAGGGAGGGCACTGAAGCTTTCTTT

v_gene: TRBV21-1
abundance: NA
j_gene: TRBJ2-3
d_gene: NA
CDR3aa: CASSKALSGSSGYSTDTQYF
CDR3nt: TGTGCCAGCAGCAAAGCGCTTTCGGGCTCTAGCGGGTACAGCACAGATACGCAGTATTTT

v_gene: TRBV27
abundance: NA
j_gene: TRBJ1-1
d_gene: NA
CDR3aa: CASSSQGTRMNTEAFF
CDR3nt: TGTGCCAGCAGTTCACAGGGAACGAGAATGAACACTGAAGCTTTCTTT

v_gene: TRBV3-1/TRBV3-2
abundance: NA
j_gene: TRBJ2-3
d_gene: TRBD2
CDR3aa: CASSQHPGLATDTQYF
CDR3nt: TGTGCCAGCAGCCAACATCCGGGACTAGCAACAGATACGCAGTATTTT

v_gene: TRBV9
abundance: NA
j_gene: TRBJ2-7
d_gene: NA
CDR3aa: CASSVSDSESQYF
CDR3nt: TGTGCCAGCAGCGTATCAGATTCTGAATCGCAGTACTTC

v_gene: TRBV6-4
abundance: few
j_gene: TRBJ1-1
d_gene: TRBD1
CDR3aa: CASSATGQGTTEAFF
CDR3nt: TGTGCCAGCAGTGCTACGGGACAGGGGACCACTGAAGCTTTCTTT

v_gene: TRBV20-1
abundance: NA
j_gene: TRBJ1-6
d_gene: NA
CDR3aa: CSASVRGSPLHF
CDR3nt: TGCAGTGCTAGTGTCAGGGGTTCACCCCTCCACTTT

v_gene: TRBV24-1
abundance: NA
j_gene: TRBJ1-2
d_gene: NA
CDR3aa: CATSRFGHGYTF
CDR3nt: TGTGCCACCAGTAGATTCGGTCATGGCTACACCTTC

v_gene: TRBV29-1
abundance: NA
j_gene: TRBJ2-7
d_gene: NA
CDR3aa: CSVDSGTAYEQYF
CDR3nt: TGCAGCGTTGATAGCGGGACAGCTTACGAGCAGTACTTC

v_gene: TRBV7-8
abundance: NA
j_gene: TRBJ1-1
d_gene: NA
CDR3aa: CASSSTGMDTEAFF
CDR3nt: TGTGCCAGCAGCTCTACAGGGATGGACACTGAAGCTTTCTTT

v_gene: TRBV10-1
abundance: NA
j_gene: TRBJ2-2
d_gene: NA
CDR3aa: CASRDTNTGELFF
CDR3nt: TGCGCCAGCCGGGACACCAACACCGGGGAGCTGTTTTTT

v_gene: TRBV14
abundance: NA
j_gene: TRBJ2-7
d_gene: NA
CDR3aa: CASSQGQTVMYEQYF
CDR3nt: TGTGCCAGCAGCCAAGGACAGACAGTGATGTACGAGCAGTACTTC